This TCR beta chain derives from a study of cytomegalovirus exposure and HLA in healthy donors. Findings and limits, study-wide: Investigators reported approximately 150 TCR beta chains as tied to cytomegalovirus. Per published reports, the classifier diagnosed cytomegalovirus status with high specificity and sensitivity. In vitro confirmation showed three CMV-associated chains to be CMV antigen specific.

Profiling relied on immunoSEQ multiplex PCR, and the TCRdb table lists in-frame clones only, not all of them. The table shows some 61,000 clones, with about 97% occurring only once. This clone was observed once. Its specificity is unknown. Trimming cost V 2 bases and J 2 bases, with 12 bases left between them. The CDR3 consists of 15 residues. Germline lookup yields CDR1 MNHEY and CDR2 SVGAGI. The TCR originated in a woman aged 18 to 35 in good health and CMV-seropositive. Sequences were obtained from PBMCs. This rearrangement joins TRBV6-5 to TRBJ2-5, with D perhaps matching TRBD2 (6 bases). CDR3: CASSYLRGLQETQYF. DNA of the CDR3: TGTGCCAGCAGTTACCTGCGGGGCCTGCAAGAGACCCAGTACTTC.